Presented here are 2 T cell receptor beta chains from one specimen sequenced in a study of T cell changes during pregnancy in multiple sclerosis. Measured with immunoSEQ multiplex PCR; TCRdb has only the in-frame clones, and not every one. In the table there are about 59,000 clones, roughly 90% of which are singletons. The specimen was peripheral blood, collected in the third trimester of pregnancy. Source of these receptors: a female donor in good health, enrolled as a control in a pregnancy study.

The chain is built from TRBV28 and TRBJ1-6; D unresolved. Trimming removed 2 bases from V and 9 bases from J, with 23 bases in between. This CDR3 contains 18 residues. Germline loops: CDR1 MDHEN, CDR2 SYDVKM. This chain's CDR3 is CASSLSPLGPEGGSPLHF. The CDR3 bases are TGTGCCAGCAGTTTAAGCCCCCTAGGCCCTGAGGGCGGTTCACCCCTCCACTTT.

The CDR3 DNA reads as TGTGCCAGCAGCATTTTAGCGGGGGGGCGGGATGAGCAGTTCTTC. It encodes CASSILAGGRDEQFF. The chain joins TRBV9 to TRBJ2-1; 11 bases are shared with TRBD2. CDR3 length: 15 residues. Losses at the gene ends were 4 bases for V and 8 bases for J; bases not matched to a gene: 8. Germline V gives CDR1 SGDLS, CDR2 YYNGEE.